Listed below are T cell receptor beta chains from one sample, sequenced in a study of molecular identifiers for immune sequencing clone quantification. TCRdb reprocessed the PCR reads via MiXCR and lists one record per CDR3 protein. This sample has about 36,000 distinct CDR3 sequences, with approximately 17% found just once. Sequencing input: naive CD8+ T cells from blood, with Jurkat cell RNA spiked in. These receptors all stem from a human donor in good health. Some libraries in this study had Jurkat cell RNA spiked in. Each CDR3 is given with its conserved first and last residue.

J gene: TRBJ1-2
V gene: TRBV7-2
CDR3 protein: CASSSWGNGYTF

J gene: TRBJ2-2
V gene: TRBV27
CDR3 protein: CASSFLQGAGELFF

J gene: TRBJ2-1
V gene: TRBV11-2
CDR3 protein: CASSLFQRETYEQFF

J gene: TRBJ2-1
V gene: TRBV28
CDR3 protein: CASSGLAGVNEQFF

J gene: TRBJ2-3
V gene: TRBV12-3/TRBV12-4
CDR3 protein: CASTPAGSPDTQYF

J gene: TRBJ2-1
V gene: TRBV7-6
CDR3 protein: CASSWGLAEPYNEQFF

J gene: TRBJ2-7
V gene: TRBV4-1
CDR3 protein: CASSQHSDSSYEQYF

J gene: TRBJ1-4
V gene: TRBV19
CDR3 protein: CASSIDFQDSTNEKLFF

J gene: TRBJ2-7
V gene: TRBV12-3/TRBV12-4
CDR3 protein: CADGTGNEQYF

J gene: TRBJ1-6
V gene: TRBV7-8
CDR3 protein: CASSLTVGGSSPLHF

J gene: TRBJ2-7
V gene: TRBV19
CDR3 protein: CASSPSPTSYEQYF

J gene: TRBJ1-4
V gene: TRBV5-1
CDR3 protein: CASSTGQAYSTNEKLFF

J gene: TRBJ2-7
V gene: TRBV4-3
CDR3 protein: CASSPGTGHYEQYF

J gene: TRBJ1-1
V gene: TRBV6-2/TRBV6-3
CDR3 protein: CASSNVDSLKVTEAFF

J gene: TRBJ1-6
V gene: TRBV27
CDR3 protein: CASSPIARQGLSPLHF

J gene: TRBJ1-1
V gene: TRBV7-2
CDR3 protein: CASSPRGVTPNTEAFF

J gene: TRBJ1-1
V gene: TRBV4-2
CDR3 protein: CASSQGVFPGEAFF

J gene: TRBJ2-7
V gene: TRBV28
CDR3 protein: CASSLWGNEQYF

J gene: TRBJ2-7
V gene: TRBV6-6
CDR3 protein: CASSYPGLAGGAYEQYF

J gene: TRBJ1-2
V gene: TRBV11-2
CDR3 protein: CASSLDPGRSYGYTF

J gene: TRBJ2-1
V gene: TRBV4-1
CDR3 protein: CASSPGVGNEQFF

J gene: TRBJ2-3
V gene: TRBV28
CDR3 protein: CASSQGTGKTDTQYF

J gene: TRBJ2-1
V gene: TRBV15
CDR3 protein: CATSRGLGQGNYNEQFF

J gene: TRBJ2-2
V gene: TRBV4-3
CDR3 protein: CASSPFQGSTGELFF

J gene: TRBJ2-3
V gene: TRBV4-1
CDR3 protein: CASSHPREGVTDTQYF

J gene: TRBJ2-3
V gene: TRBV12-3/TRBV12-4
CDR3 protein: CASSFVGTSGRGWAQYF

J gene: TRBJ2-3
V gene: TRBV29-1
CDR3 protein: CSGLDSTDTQYF

J gene: TRBJ2-5
V gene: TRBV12-3/TRBV12-4
CDR3 protein: CASSPTGAGETQYF

J gene: TRBJ2-7
V gene: TRBV27
CDR3 protein: CASSLNNGGYEQYF

J gene: TRBJ2-1
V gene: TRBV7-9
CDR3 protein: CASSLYDEQFF

J gene: TRBJ2-3
V gene: TRBV20-1
CDR3 protein: CSALDGRTSGIADTQYF

J gene: TRBJ2-7
V gene: TRBV4-3
CDR3 protein: CASSQERKRTSGYYEQYF

J gene: TRBJ2-3
V gene: TRBV27
CDR3 protein: CASSRWTGTSITDTQYF

J gene: TRBJ2-7
V gene: TRBV4-3
CDR3 protein: CASSQGWGLDEQYF

J gene: TRBJ2-7
V gene: TRBV27
CDR3 protein: CASSLMASATYEQYF

J gene: TRBJ2-5
V gene: TRBV7-2
CDR3 protein: CASSLVTAGTQYF

J gene: TRBJ2-2
V gene: TRBV29-1
CDR3 protein: CSVAAANTGELFF

J gene: TRBJ1-2
V gene: TRBV29-1
CDR3 protein: CSVASDRLGYGYTF

J gene: TRBJ2-3
V gene: TRBV12-3/TRBV12-4
CDR3 protein: CASSLTGGLADTQYF

J gene: TRBJ2-7
V gene: TRBV9
CDR3 protein: CASGGKNYEQYF

J gene: TRBJ1-2
V gene: TRBV25-1
CDR3 protein: CASSEPGGGEGGYTF

J gene: TRBJ2-5
V gene: TRBV6-2/TRBV6-3
CDR3 protein: CASTDFSGMTETQYF

J gene: TRBJ1-4
V gene: TRBV7-8
CDR3 protein: CASSLNTKNEKLFF

J gene: TRBJ1-2
V gene: TRBV2
CDR3 protein: CASSGDRQNYGYTF

J gene: TRBJ2-7
V gene: TRBV6-2/TRBV6-3
CDR3 protein: CASSPRGVGYEQYF